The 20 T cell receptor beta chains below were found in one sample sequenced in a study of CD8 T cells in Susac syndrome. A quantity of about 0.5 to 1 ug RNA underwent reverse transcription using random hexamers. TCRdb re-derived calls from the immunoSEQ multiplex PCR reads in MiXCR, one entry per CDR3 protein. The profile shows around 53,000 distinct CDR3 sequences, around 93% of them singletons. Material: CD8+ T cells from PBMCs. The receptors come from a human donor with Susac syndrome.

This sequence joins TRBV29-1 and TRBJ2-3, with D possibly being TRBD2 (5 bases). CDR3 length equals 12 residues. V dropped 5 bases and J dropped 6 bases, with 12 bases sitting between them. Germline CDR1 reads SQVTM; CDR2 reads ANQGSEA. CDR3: CSVLWTADTQYF. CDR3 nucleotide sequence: TGCAGCGTTTTGTGGACTGCCGATACGCAGTATTTT.

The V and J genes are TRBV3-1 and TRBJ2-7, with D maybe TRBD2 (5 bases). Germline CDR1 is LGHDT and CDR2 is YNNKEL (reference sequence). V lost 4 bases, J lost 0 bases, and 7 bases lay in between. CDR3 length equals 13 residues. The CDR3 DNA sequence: TGTGCCAGCAGCCTCGGGGTCTCCTACGAGCAGTACTTC. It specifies CASSLGVSYEQYF.

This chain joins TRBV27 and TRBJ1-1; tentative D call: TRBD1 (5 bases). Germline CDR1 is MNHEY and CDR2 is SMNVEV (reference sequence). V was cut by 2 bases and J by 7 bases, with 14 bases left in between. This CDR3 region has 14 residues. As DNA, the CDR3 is TGTGCCAGCAGTTTAGGGGGGACCCCTAATGAAGCTTTCTTT. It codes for CASSLGGTPNEAFF.

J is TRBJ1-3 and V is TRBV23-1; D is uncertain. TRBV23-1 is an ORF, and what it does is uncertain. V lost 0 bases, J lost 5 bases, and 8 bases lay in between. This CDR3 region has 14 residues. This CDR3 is CASSQSEGRNTIYF. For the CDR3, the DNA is TGCGCCAGCAGTCAATCGGAGGGTCGAAACACCATATATTTT.

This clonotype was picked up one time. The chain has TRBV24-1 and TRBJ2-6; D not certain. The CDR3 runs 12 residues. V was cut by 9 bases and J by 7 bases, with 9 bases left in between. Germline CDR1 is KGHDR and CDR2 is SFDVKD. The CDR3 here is CATLSQANVLTF. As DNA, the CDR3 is TGTGCCACCCTTAGCCAAGCCAACGTCCTGACTTTC.

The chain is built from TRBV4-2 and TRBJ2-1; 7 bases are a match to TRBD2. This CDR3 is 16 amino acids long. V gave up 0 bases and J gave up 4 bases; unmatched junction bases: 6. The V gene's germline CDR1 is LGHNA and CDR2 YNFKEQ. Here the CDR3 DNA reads TGTGCCAGCAGCCAAGATAGCCCGGGGGGATACAATGAGCAGTTCTTC. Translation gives CASSQDSPGGYNEQFF.

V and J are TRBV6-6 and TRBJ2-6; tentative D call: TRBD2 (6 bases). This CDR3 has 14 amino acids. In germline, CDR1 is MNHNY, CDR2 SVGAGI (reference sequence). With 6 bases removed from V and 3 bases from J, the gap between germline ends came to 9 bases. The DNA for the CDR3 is TGTGCCAGCAGAAGGCGGGGTGGGGCCAACGTCCTGACTTTC. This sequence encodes CASRRRGGANVLTF.

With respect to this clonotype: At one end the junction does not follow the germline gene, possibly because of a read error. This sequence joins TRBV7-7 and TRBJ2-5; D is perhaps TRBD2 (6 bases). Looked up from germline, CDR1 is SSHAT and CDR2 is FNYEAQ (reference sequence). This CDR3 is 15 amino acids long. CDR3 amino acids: CASTPGELAWETQYF. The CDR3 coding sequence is TGTGCTAGCACCCCGGGGGAGCTAGCCTGGGAGACCCAGTACTTC.

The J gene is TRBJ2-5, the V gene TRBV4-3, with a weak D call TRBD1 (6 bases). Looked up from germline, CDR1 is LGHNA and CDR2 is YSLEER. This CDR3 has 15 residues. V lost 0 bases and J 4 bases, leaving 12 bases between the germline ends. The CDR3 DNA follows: TGCGCCAGCAGCCAAGAAGAACAGGGCCCAGAGACCCAGTACTTC. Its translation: CASSQEEQGPETQYF.

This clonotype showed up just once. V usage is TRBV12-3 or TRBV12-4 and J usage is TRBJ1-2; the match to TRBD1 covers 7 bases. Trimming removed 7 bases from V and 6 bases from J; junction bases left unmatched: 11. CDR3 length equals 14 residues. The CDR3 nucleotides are TGTGCCAGCATCACAGGGGTAATAGGCGATGGCTACACCTTC. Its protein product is CASITGVIGDGYTF.

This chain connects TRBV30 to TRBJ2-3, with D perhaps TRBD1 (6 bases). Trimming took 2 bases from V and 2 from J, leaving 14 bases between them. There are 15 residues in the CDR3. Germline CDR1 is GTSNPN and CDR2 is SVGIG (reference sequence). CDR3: CAWSWVGQITDTQYF. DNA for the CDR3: TGTGCCTGGAGTTGGGTTGGACAGATCACAGATACGCAGTATTTT.

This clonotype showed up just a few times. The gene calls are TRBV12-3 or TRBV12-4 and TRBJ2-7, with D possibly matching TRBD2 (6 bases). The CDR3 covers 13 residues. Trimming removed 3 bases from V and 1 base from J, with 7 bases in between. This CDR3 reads CASSLGGSYEQYF. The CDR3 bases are TGTGCCAGCAGTTTGGGGGGTTCCTACGAGCAGTACTTC.

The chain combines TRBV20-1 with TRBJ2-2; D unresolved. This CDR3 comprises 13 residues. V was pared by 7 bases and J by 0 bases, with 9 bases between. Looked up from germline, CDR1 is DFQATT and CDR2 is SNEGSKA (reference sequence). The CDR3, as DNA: TGCAGTGGAGAGGAAGCGAACACCGGGGAGCTGTTTTTT. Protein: CSGEEANTGELFF.

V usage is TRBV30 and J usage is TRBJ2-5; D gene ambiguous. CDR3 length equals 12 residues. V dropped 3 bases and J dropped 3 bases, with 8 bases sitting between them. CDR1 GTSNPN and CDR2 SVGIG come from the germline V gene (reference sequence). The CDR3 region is CAWSTGKETQYF. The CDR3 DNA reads TGTGCCTGGAGCACTGGAAAAGAGACCCAGTACTTC.

The CDR3 nucleotides read TGTGCCAGCAGTTTGGGCGCCGGGGGCAGGCTTGAGCAGTTCTTC. Translation gives CASSLGAGGRLEQFF. The chain employs TRBV12-3 or TRBV12-4 and TRBJ2-1; the D call may be TRBD1 or TRBD2 (6 bases each). The CDR3 runs to 15 residues. Between the trimmed V and J ends, which lost 3 bases and 9 bases, there was a span of 18 bases.

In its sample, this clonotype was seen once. The CDR3 DNA is TGTGCCAGTAGTTTCACGACAGGTGACAATTCACCCCTCCACTTT. Its translation: CASSFTTGDNSPLHF. V is TRBV19 and J is TRBJ1-6; TRBD1 might be the D (6 bases). Trimming pared 5 bases from V and 7 bases from J, leaving 15 bases between. Germline CDR1 is LNHDA and CDR2 is SQIVND (reference sequence). This CDR3 region has 15 residues.

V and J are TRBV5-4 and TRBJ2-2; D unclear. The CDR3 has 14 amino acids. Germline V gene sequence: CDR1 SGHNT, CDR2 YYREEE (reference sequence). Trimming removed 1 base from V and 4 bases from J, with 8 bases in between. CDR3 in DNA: TGTGCCAGCAGCTTGATGGGCGTCACCGGGGAGCTGTTTTTT. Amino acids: CASSLMGVTGELFF.

The chain's CDR3 is CASSQGLNQPQHF. CDR3 bases: TGCGCCAGCAGCCAAGGGCTAAATCAGCCCCAGCATTTT. The chain uses TRBV4-1 and TRBJ1-5, with D uncertain. Trimming left V 1 base short and J 4 bases short, with 5 bases between. The CDR3 runs to 13 residues. CDR1 and CDR2 (germline): MGHRA, YSYEKL.

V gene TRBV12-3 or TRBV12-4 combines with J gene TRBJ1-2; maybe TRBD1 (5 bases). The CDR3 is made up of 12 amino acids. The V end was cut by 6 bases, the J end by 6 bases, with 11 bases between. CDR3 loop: CASRIGGNGYTF. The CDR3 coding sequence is TGTGCCAGCAGAATCGGGGGGAATGGCTACACCTTC.

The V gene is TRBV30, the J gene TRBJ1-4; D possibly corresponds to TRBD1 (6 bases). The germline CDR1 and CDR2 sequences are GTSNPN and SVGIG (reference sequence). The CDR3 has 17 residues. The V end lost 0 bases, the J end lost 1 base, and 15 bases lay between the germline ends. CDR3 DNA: TGTGCCTGGAGTGTACACGACCACAGGGTAACTAATGAAAAACTGTTTTTT. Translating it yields CAWSVHDHRVTNEKLFF.